This T cell receptor beta chain was recovered during a study of lymphopenia after photon versus proton radiotherapy. Germline assignment: CDR1 MGHDK and CDR2 SYGVNS. This CDR3 is 14 amino acids long. The V gene end was trimmed by 3 bases and the J gene end by 7 bases; junction bases not matched to a gene: 8. The study's findings and limits: Better survival with proton therapy was suggested as possible, not demonstrated.

Note on this clone: Its target is not known.

Generated by immunoSEQ multiplex PCR, the TCRdb table keeps only in-frame clones and is missing some. The top ten clones hold about 3.4% of a sample with thousands of clones, roughly nine tenths of them seen once. This chain joins TRBV25-1 and TRBJ2-5; 7 bases agree with TRBD1. This receptor was taken from a woman aged 70-85 years with pancreatic cancer. This sample comprised peripheral blood, obtained from a patient treated with photon-based radiotherapy. CDR3 DNA: TGTGCCAGCAGTGACCTATCACAGGGGTCGACCCAGTACTTC. It encodes CASSDLSQGSTQYF.